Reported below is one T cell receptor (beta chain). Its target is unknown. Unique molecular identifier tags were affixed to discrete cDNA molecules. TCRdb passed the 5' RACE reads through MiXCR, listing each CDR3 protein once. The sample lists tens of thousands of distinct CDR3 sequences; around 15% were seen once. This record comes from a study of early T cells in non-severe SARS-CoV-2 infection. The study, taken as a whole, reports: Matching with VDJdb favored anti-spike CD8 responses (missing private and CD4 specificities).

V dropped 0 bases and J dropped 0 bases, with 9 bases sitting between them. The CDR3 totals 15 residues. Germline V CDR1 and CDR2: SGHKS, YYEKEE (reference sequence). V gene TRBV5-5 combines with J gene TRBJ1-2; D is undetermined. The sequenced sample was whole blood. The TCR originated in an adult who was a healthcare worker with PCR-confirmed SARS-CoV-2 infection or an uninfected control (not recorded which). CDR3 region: CASSLDRRTNYGYTF. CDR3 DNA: TGTGCCAGCAGCTTGGACCGCCGTACTAACTATGGCTACACCTTC.